This is a list of T cell receptor beta chains from one sample in a study of T cell responses to AZD1222 COVID-19 vaccine. The assay was immunoSEQ multiplex PCR, and TCRdb's table has in-frame clones only and misses some. The table records 250,000 or so clones, roughly 93% of them present only once. Material: peripheral blood, obtained on day 0 of AZD1222 vaccination. The receptor source for this set is an adult in good health. CDR3s include the opening cysteine and the closing phenylalanine or tryptophan. Fields, in order: J gene, V gene, CDR3 protein.

j_gene: TRBJ2-6
v_gene: TRBV14
CDR3aa: CASSQPGSSGANVLTF

j_gene: TRBJ1-6
v_gene: TRBV9
CDR3aa: CASNRGNGSPLHF

j_gene: TRBJ2-3
v_gene: TRBV9
CDR3aa: CASSVGPTFTDTQYF

j_gene: TRBJ1-1
v_gene: TRBV10-1
CDR3aa: CASQGNRGSEAFF

j_gene: TRBJ2-5
v_gene: TRBV18
CDR3aa: CASSPDGQETQYF

j_gene: TRBJ1-1
v_gene: TRBV28
CDR3aa: CASRVGTVNTEAFF

j_gene: TRBJ2-1
v_gene: TRBV27
CDR3aa: CASSLTSAYNEQFF

j_gene: TRBJ2-3
v_gene: TRBV5-1
CDR3aa: CASNTGSSTDTQYF

j_gene: TRBJ1-2
v_gene: TRBV5-4
CDR3aa: CASGRGSLDREVNYGYTF

j_gene: TRBJ1-2
v_gene: TRBV11-3
CDR3aa: CASSPGQTRNGYTF

j_gene: TRBJ1-1
v_gene: TRBV27
CDR3aa: CASSLTGGHTEAFF

j_gene: TRBJ2-5
v_gene: TRBV2
CDR3aa: CASSKGQGGQETQYF

j_gene: TRBJ1-3
v_gene: TRBV4-2
CDR3aa: CASSQGPSGNTIYF

j_gene: TRBJ2-2
v_gene: TRBV19
CDR3aa: CASSIVGRTGELFF

j_gene: TRBJ2-7
v_gene: TRBV2
CDR3aa: CASERETTYEQYF

j_gene: TRBJ2-1
v_gene: TRBV28
CDR3aa: CASSSSGRAPYNEQFF

j_gene: TRBJ1-2
v_gene: TRBV6-5
CDR3aa: CASPNYGYTF

j_gene: TRBJ2-3
v_gene: TRBV24-1
CDR3aa: CATSDLKGLDTQYF

j_gene: TRBJ2-4
v_gene: TRBV7-8
CDR3aa: CASSLDEGNIQYF

j_gene: TRBJ1-1
v_gene: TRBV28
CDR3aa: CATLGGSTEAFF

j_gene: TRBJ2-7
v_gene: TRBV28
CDR3aa: CASGDSYEQYF

j_gene: TRBJ1-6
v_gene: TRBV6-5
CDR3aa: CASSLWGTGDSPLHF

j_gene: TRBJ2-7
v_gene: TRBV28
CDR3aa: CASNALAGGGYEQYF

j_gene: TRBJ2-7
v_gene: TRBV18
CDR3aa: CASSPPSRQGAGEQYF

j_gene: TRBJ1-1
v_gene: TRBV27
CDR3aa: CASTPPGGYGNTEAFF

j_gene: TRBJ2-6
v_gene: TRBV6-1
CDR3aa: CASSEAGTGGSGANVLTF

j_gene: TRBJ2-1
v_gene: TRBV3-1/TRBV3-2
CDR3aa: CASSQGLAGAYNEQFF

j_gene: TRBJ1-3
v_gene: TRBV28
CDR3aa: CASSLRDTIYF

j_gene: TRBJ2-7
v_gene: TRBV29-1
CDR3aa: CSVDGLAGGLSENEQYF

j_gene: TRBJ2-6
v_gene: TRBV28
CDR3aa: CASLGRGNVLTF

j_gene: TRBJ2-6
v_gene: TRBV7-9
CDR3aa: CASSSYRQAKGSGANVLTF

j_gene: TRBJ2-1
v_gene: TRBV5-1
CDR3aa: CASRLDLTYNEQFF

j_gene: TRBJ2-1
v_gene: TRBV7-8
CDR3aa: CASSLGDGPLDNEQFF

j_gene: TRBJ1-1
v_gene: TRBV6-2/TRBV6-3
CDR3aa: CASSYMDTSEAFF

j_gene: TRBJ1-5
v_gene: TRBV28
CDR3aa: CASGLTDQPQHF

j_gene: TRBJ2-1
v_gene: TRBV27
CDR3aa: CASSFGGEQFF

j_gene: TRBJ1-5
v_gene: TRBV27
CDR3aa: CASSSQGSAGQPQHF

j_gene: TRBJ1-2
v_gene: TRBV20-1
CDR3aa: CSSPAGGGYTF

j_gene: TRBJ2-2
v_gene: TRBV28
CDR3aa: CASSRDTGELFF